This T cell receptor beta chain was observed in a study of blood T cells in healthy people across ages. About the research overall: Template switching picked up about one barcoded beta molecule for each two T cells.

Combining a sample-barcoded 5' primer with a J-beta primer mix, a second PCR ran for 7 to 11 cycles. All samples yielded 2.5 million or more CDR3-containing paired-end reads. TCRdb called the 5' RACE reads again in MiXCR, with one record for every CDR3 protein. This table has roughly 1,500,000 distinct CDR3 sequences, almost 35% appearing once. Findings of the study overall: Across the age range, TCR beta diversity per million T cells fell in a roughly linear way. Correlation between TCR beta diversity and naive T cell percentage was strong.

This clonotype turned up a few times. Its antigen is not known. Sample: blood. This clonotype was obtained from a woman aged 25 to 45 in good health.

The CDR3 spells CASMGQRSQETQYF. The CDR3 DNA reads TGTGCCAGCATGGGCCAGCGGTCCCAAGAGACCCAGTACTTC. The V call is TRBV2, the J call TRBJ2-5; weak D call: TRBD2 (5 bases). The germline V gene encodes CDR1 SNHLY and CDR2 FYNNEI. CDR3 size: 14 residues. V was shortened by 7 bases and J by 1 base, with 13 bases between the two germline ends.